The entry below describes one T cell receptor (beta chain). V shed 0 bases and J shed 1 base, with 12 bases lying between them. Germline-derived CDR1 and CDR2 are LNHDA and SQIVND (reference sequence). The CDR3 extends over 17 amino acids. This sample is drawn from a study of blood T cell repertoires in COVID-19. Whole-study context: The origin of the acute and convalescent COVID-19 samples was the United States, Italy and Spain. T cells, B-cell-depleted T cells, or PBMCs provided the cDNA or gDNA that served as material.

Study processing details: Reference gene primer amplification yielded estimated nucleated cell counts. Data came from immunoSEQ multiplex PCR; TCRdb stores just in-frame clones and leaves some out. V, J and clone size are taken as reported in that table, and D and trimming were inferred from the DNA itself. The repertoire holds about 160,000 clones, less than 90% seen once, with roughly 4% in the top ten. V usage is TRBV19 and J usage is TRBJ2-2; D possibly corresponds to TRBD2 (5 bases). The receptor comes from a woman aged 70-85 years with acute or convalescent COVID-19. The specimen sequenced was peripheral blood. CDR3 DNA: TGTGCCAGTAGTATAGAATTGGGTAGCGTGAACACCGGGGAGCTGTTTTTT. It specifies CASSIELGSVNTGELFF.